This T cell receptor beta chain is from a study of blood T cell repertoires in COVID-19. Whole-study context: Acute and convalescent COVID-19 samples came from the United States, Italy and Spain. PBMCs, B-cell-depleted T cells, or T cells were the source of the cDNA or gDNA that made up the material.

CDR1 and CDR2 (germline): KGHDR, SFDVKD. With 7 bases removed from V and 0 bases from J, the gap between germline ends came to 19 bases. The CDR3 extends over 17 amino acids. As handled by the study authors: Researchers report that nucleated cell counts were estimated from reference gene primer amplification. Clones were sequenced by immunoSEQ multiplex PCR, and TCRdb holds only the in-frame ones, with some missing. That table furnishes V, J and clone size, whereas the DNA furnished D and trimming. The sample carries about 50,000 clones, 86% recorded once. The V call is TRBV24-1, the J call TRBJ2-3; a weak D match, TRBD2 (6 bases). Sequenced: peripheral blood. This clonotype was obtained from a woman aged 60-75 years with acute or convalescent COVID-19. In DNA form, the CDR3 reads TGTGCCACCAGGGCTGCTGGGGGGACTCAAAGCACAGATACGCAGTATTTT. Its translation is CATRAAGGTQSTDTQYF.